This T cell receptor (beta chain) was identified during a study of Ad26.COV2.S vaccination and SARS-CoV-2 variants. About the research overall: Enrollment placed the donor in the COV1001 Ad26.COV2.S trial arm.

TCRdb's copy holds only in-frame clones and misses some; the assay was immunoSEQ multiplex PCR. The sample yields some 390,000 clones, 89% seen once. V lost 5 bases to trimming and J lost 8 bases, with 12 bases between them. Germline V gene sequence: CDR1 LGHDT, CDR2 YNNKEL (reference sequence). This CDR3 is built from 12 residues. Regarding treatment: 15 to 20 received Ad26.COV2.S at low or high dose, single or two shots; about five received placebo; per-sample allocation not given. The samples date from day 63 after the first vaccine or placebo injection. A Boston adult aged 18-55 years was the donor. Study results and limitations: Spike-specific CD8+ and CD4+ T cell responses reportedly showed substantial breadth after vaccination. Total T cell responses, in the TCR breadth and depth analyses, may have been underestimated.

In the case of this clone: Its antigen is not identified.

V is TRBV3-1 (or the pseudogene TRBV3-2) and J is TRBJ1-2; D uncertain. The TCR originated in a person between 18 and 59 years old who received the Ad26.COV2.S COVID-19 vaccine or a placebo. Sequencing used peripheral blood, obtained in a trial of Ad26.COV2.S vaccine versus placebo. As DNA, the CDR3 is TGTGCCAGCAGCGATCTTGGAGGGGGCTACACCTTC. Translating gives CASSDLGGGYTF.